This TCR beta chain was recovered during a study of cytomegalovirus exposure and HLA in healthy donors. Between the trimmed V and J ends, which lost 4 bases and 2 bases, there was a span of 9 bases. The CDR3 length is 13 residues. Germline-derived CDR1 and CDR2 are MNHEY and SMNVEV (reference sequence). TCRdb's copy holds only in-frame clones and misses some; the assay was immunoSEQ multiplex PCR. The table shows over 200,000 clones, with roughly 80% occurring only once. The clonotype comes from a woman between 18 and 29 years old in good health and CMV-seronegative. The sample taken for sequencing was PBMCs. This sequence joins TRBV27 and TRBJ2-7, with D tentatively TRBD2 (5 bases). CDR3 sequence reads: CASSSGLAYEQYF. The CDR3 DNA is TGTGCCAGCAGTTCCGGACTGGCCTACGAGCAGTACTTC.